Given below is one TCR beta chain in context. This specimen comes from a study of blood T cell repertoires in COVID-19. Study as a whole: The United States, Italy and Spain were the sources of the acute and convalescent COVID-19 samples. In each case, the material was cDNA or gDNA derived from T cells, B-cell-depleted T cells, or PBMCs.

CDR1 and CDR2 from the germline V gene are SGHRS and YFSETQ. The ends lost 0 bases at V and 1 base at J; junction bases unmatched: 2. CDR3 length: 15 amino acids. The protocol was immunoSEQ multiplex PCR, while the TCRdb copy is restricted to in-frame clones and leaves out a portion. The profile covers some 150,000 clones, with over 65% appearing a single time and more than 2% taken by the ten largest. Sequencing was performed on peripheral blood. The gene calls are TRBV5-1 and TRBJ2-3; TRBD1 agrees at 7 bases. The TCR comes from a man aged 70-80 years with acute or convalescent COVID-19. DNA for the CDR3: TGCGCCAGCAGCTTGGGACAGGGACGCACAGATACGCAGTATTTT. It encodes CASSLGQGRTDTQYF.